The clone carrying this T cell receptor (beta chain) was seen once. Its antigen is unknown. This CDR3 spans 15 amino acids. Germline V lookup: CDR1 SGHNT, CDR2 YYREEE (reference sequence). V lost 0 bases to trimming and J lost 4 bases; unmatched junction nucleotides: 5. The sample comes from a study of blood T cells in healthy people across ages. A second PCR of about 6 to 11 cycles used a sample-barcoded 5' primer and a J-beta primer mix. Each cDNA molecule was tagged by a template-switch adaptor with 12 random nucleotides. TCRdb passed the 5' RACE reads through MiXCR, listing each CDR3 protein once. The table has under 1,000,000 distinct CDR3 sequences, about half seen once. Study results and caveats: Because donor CMV status was unknown, expanded clonotype changes were possibly confounded. Naive T cell percentage showed a strong correlation with the diversity of TCR beta.

The sample consisted of blood. The chain recombines TRBV5-4 with TRBJ2-5, with 8 bases matching TRBD2. The source is an older man in good health. CDR3 nucleotide sequence: TGTGCCAGCAGCTTGGGGGGTAGCGGGGCAGAGACCCAGTACTTC. This sequence encodes CASSLGGSGAETQYF. Filled out from reference TRBV5-4 and TRBJ2-5, the complete variable domain reads ETGVTQSPTHLIKTRGQQVTLRCSSQSGHNTVSWYQQALGQGPQFIFQYYREEENGRGNFPPRFSGLQFPNYSSELNVNALELDDSALYLCASSLGGSGAETQYFGPGTRLLVL.